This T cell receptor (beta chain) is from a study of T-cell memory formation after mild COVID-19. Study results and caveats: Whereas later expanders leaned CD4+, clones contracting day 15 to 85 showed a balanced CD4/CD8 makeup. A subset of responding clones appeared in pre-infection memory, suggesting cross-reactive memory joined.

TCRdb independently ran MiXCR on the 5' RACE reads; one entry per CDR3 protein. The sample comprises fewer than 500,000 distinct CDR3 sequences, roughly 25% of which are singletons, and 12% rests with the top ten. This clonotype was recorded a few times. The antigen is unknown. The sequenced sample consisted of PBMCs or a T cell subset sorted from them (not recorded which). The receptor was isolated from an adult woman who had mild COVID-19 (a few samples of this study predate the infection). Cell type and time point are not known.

CDR3 sequence reads: CASSPRRRAYEQYF. The DNA for the CDR3 is TGTGCCAGCAGCCCCCGGCGAAGGGCCTACGAGCAGTACTTC. The chain joins TRBV7-2 to TRBJ2-7; D gene unclear. The CDR3 consists of 14 residues. The V and J ends lost 5 bases and 2 bases respectively, with 13 bases between them. Germline CDR1 is SGHTA and CDR2 is FQGNSA. Full variable domain (missing parts from reference TRBV7-2 and TRBJ2-7): GAGVSQSPSNKVTEKGKDVELRCDPISGHTALYWYRQSLGQGLEFLIYFQGNSAPDKSGLPSDRFSAERTGGSVSTLTIQRTQQEDSAVYLCASSPRRRAYEQYFGPGTRLTVT.